Reported below is one TCR beta chain. Produced via immunoSEQ multiplex PCR; TCRdb's table is partial and in-frame only. This table has roughly 42,000 clones, approximately 90% appearing once. Trimming stripped 2 bases from V and 4 bases from J, with 10 bases between. The CDR3 is 13 amino acids. The germline V gene has CDR1 SGHNT and CDR2 YYREEE (reference sequence). The record originates from a study of T cell changes during pregnancy in multiple sclerosis. This chain uses TRBV5-4 with TRBJ2-7, with D maybe TRBD2 (6 bases). Material: CD4+ T cells from peripheral blood mononuclear cells, obtained in the first trimester of pregnancy. The TCR sequence derives from a female donor with multiple sclerosis, enrolled in a pregnancy study. The CDR3, as DNA: TGTGCCAGCAGCTTCGGGGGATCTTACGAGCAGTACTTC. As protein: CASSFGGSYEQYF.